The sequence of this T cell receptor (beta chain) was determined in a study of T cell responses to AZD1222 COVID-19 vaccine. The repertoire was sequenced with immunoSEQ multiplex PCR; TCRdb's copy has only in-frame clones and lacks some. The sample shows approximately 150,000 clones, about 90% of them seen only once. Trimming pared 4 bases from V and 10 bases from J, leaving 21 bases between. The germline V gene encodes CDR1 SGDLS and CDR2 YYNGEE. The CDR3 sequence is 15 residues long. The receptor was isolated from an adult who received the AZD1222 COVID-19 vaccine. The chain couples TRBV9 to TRBJ2-1; D possibly corresponds to TRBD2 (5 bases). The sequenced sample was peripheral blood, obtained 28 days after the second AZD1222 dose. The CDR3 DNA follows: TGTGCCAGCAGCCCAGAAGGGCGGGTAGGAAGCGAGCAGTTCTTC. Its protein product is CASSPEGRVGSEQFF. The whole variable domain, remainder taken from reference TRBV9 and TRBJ2-1, is DSGVTQTPKHLITATGQRVTLRCSPRSGDLSVYWYQQSLDQGLQFLIQYYNGEERAKGNILERFSAQQFPDLHSELNLSSLELGDSALYFCASSPEGRVGSEQFFGPGTRLTVL.